This T cell receptor (beta chain) was sequenced during a study of long-term antiretroviral therapy in people with HIV. Background on the study: Initial samples were collected about a decade before the 2015 immediate-ART recommendation.

Germline-derived CDR1 and CDR2 are MNHEY and SMNVEV (reference sequence). V shed 3 bases and J shed 5 bases, with 10 bases lying between them. The CDR3 extends over 14 amino acids. Each contributor possessed a minimum of one pre-ART and a minimum of two post-ART PBMC samples. They ran version v3.0 of the immunoSEQ assay at survey level. Per sample, sequencing targeted roughly 35,000-50,000 T-cell genomes. The method was immunoSEQ multiplex PCR; TCRdb's version includes in-frame clones alone and lacks a portion of them. Of about 39,000 clones in the sample, roughly 90% were seen once. This clone was detected only once. Its antigen remains unidentified. Other DNA variants within this sample encode the same CDR3. Study conclusions and caveats: No data on ART adherence, viral resistance or therapy changes.

The genes are TRBV27 and TRBJ2-2, with unresolved D. This sample comprised unsorted PBMCs, obtained 1.2 years after starting antiretroviral therapy. This receptor was taken from a woman aged 50 to 60 with HIV. CDR3 DNA: TGTGCCAGCAGTTTTGGTCGGAATACCGGGGAGCTGTTTTTT. Its protein product is CASSFGRNTGELFF.